This TCR beta chain is drawn from a study of tumor-infiltrating lymphocytes in primary liver carcinoma. With regard to this clonotype: Antigen: not known. Germline is not matched at one junction end, which may reflect a read error.

Notes on the study in general: Just about 7.5-24% of leading clones were found in every one of five regions. Pairs of tumor regions overlapped more than tumor-adjacent and tumor-blood pairs did.

cDNA specific to TCR beta was made from around 470 ng of total RNA, with a constant-region primer employed for priming. Generation of the TCR beta libraries relied on three nested multiplex PCR rounds using slightly modified ARM-PCR. Use of TRBV1-TRBV30 forward primers with a C-beta reverse primer characterized the first two PCR rounds, which lasted 10 cycles each. TCRdb reprocessed the multiplex PCR reads via MiXCR and lists one record per CDR3 protein. Here the sample spans about 41,000 distinct CDR3 sequences, about three quarters being singletons. Co-extracting RNA and DNA was done with about 18-33 mg of unsorted bulk tissue as input. Chronic HBV infection, which was untreated, was present in the patients. The CDR3 is 13 amino acids.

The V call is TRBV12-3 or TRBV12-4, the J call TRBJ2-1; D is possibly TRBD1 or TRBD2 (7 bases each). This TCR was sampled from a man aged 35-49 years with primary liver carcinoma and hepatitis B virus infection. Material: liver tumor tissue from sampling region 2. The subset here: tumor region T2, inferior pole. CDR3 coding DNA: TGTACCAGTAGCCAGGGGGGGAGTGATGACCAGTTCTTC. Translating it yields CTSSQGGSDDQFF.